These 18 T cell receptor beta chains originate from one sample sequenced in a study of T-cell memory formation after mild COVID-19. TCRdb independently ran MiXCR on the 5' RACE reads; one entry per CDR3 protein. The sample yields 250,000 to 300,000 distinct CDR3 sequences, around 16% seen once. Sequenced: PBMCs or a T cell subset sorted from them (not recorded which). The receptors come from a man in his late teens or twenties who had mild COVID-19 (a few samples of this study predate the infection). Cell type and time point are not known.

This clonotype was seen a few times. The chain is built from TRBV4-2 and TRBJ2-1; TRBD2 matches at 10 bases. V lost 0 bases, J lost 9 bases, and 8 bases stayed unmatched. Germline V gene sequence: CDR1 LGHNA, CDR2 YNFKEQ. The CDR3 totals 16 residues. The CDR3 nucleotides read TGTGCCAGCAGCCAAGATTCAAGCGGGGGGGCCGGTGAGCAGTTCTTC. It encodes CASSQDSSGGAGEQFF.

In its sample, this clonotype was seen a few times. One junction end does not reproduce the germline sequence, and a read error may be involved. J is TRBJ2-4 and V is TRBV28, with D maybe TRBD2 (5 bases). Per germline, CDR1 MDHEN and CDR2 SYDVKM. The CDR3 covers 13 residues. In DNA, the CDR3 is TGTTCCAGCAGTATGACTCGCGGGCCCGTTCAGTACTTC. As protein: CSSSMTRGPVQYF.

CDR3 sequence: CASSLSPRGTQYF. The CDR3 bases are TGTGCCAGCAGTTTATCCCCAAGGGGGACCCAGTACTTC. The V gene is TRBV28, the J gene TRBJ2-5; weak D call: TRBD1 (5 bases). The CDR3 runs to 13 residues. The germline V and J ends were trimmed by 1 base and 7 bases, with 10 bases remaining between them. Germline V CDR1 and CDR2: MDHEN, SYDVKM. The whole variable domain, filled in from reference TRBV28 and TRBJ2-5, reads DVKVTQSSRYLVKRTGEKVFLECVQDMDHENMFWYRQDPGLGLRLIYFSYDVKMKEKGDIPEGYSVSREKKERFSLILESASTNQTSMYLCASSLSPRGTQYFGPGTRLLVL.

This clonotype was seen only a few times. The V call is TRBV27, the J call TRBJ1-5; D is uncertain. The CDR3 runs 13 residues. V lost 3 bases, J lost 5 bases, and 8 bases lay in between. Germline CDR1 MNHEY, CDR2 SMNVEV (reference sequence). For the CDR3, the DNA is TGTGCCAGCAGTTTCTTTTGGGATCAGCCCCAGCATTTT. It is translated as CASSFFWDQPQHF.

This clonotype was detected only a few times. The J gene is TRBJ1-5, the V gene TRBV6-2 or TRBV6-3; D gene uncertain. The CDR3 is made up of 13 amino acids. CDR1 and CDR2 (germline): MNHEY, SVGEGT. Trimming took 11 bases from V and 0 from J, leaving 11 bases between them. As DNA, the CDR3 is TGTGCCTGCAACCTTAATAGCAATCAGCCCCAGCATTTT. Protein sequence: CACNLNSNQPQHF.

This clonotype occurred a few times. The CDR3 DNA reads as TGCGCCAGCAGCCAAGATGGAGGGCCCTCTGGAAACACCATATATTTT. Translation: CASSQDGGPSGNTIYF. The rearrangement joins TRBV4-1 to TRBJ1-3; D not resolved. V lost 0 bases and J 0 bases, leaving 9 bases between the germline ends. Germline CDR1 is MGHRA and CDR2 is YSYEKL. This CDR3 comprises 16 residues.

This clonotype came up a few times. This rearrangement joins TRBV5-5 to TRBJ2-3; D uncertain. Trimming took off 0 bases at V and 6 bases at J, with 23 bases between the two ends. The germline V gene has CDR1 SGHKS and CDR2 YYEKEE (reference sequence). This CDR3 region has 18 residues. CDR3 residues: CASSLAGHLRNRPDTQYF. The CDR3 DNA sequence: TGTGCCAGCAGCTTGGCCGGGCATTTAAGGAACAGACCGGATACGCAGTATTTT. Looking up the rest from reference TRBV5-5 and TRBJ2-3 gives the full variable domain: DAGVTQSPTHLIKTRGQQVTLRCSPISGHKSVSWYQQVLGQGPQFIFQYYEKEERGRGNFPDRFSARQFPNYSSELNVNALLLGDSALYLCASSLAGHLRNRPDTQYFGPGTRLTVL.

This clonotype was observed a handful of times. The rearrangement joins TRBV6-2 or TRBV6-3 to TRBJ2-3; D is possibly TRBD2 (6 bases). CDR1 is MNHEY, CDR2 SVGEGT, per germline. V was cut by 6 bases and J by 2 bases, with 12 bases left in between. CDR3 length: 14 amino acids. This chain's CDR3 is CASRVGGNTDTQYF. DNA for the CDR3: TGTGCCAGCAGAGTTGGGGGGAACACAGATACGCAGTATTTT.

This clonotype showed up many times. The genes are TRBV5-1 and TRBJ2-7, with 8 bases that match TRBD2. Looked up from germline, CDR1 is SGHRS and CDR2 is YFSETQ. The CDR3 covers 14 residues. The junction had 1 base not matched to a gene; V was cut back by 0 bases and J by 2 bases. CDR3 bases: TGCGCCAGCAGCTTGGTAGCGGGGCCCTACGAGCAGTACTTC. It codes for CASSLVAGPYEQYF. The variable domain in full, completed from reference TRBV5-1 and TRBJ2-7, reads KAGVTQTPRYLIKTRGQQVTLSCSPISGHRSVSWYQQTPGQGLQFLFEYFSETQRNKGNFPGRFSGRQFSNSRSEMNVSTLELGDSALYLCASSLVAGPYEQYFGPGTRLTVT.

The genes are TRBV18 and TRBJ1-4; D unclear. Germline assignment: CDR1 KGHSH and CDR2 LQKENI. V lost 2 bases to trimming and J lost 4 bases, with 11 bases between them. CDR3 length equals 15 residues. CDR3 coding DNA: TGTGCCAGCTCACCAAGTTCCGGGCTTAATGAAAAACTGTTTTTT. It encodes CASSPSSGLNEKLFF.

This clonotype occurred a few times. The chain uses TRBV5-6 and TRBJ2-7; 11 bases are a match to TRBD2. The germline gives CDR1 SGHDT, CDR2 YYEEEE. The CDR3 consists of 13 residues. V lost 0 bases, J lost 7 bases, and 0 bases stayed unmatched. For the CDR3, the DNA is TGTGCCAGCAGCTTGGGACTAGCGGGGGAGCAGTACGTC. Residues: CASSLGLAGEQYV.

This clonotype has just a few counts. CDR3 DNA: TGCAGTGCTAGAAACCCGAACACCGGGGAGCTGTTTTTT. As protein: CSARNPNTGELFF. The rearrangement joins TRBV20-1 to TRBJ2-2; no clear D. The ends were cut back, 2 bases at V and 0 bases at J, with 4 bases in the middle. CDR3 size: 13 residues. Germline V CDR1 and CDR2: DFQATT, SNEGSKA (reference sequence).

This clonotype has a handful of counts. The CDR3 DNA follows: TGCAGCGTTGAAGATCTTGGAGCTGAAGCTTTCTTT. Protein sequence: CSVEDLGAEAFF. This chain links TRBV29-1 with TRBJ1-1, with D unclear. The germline CDR1 and CDR2 sequences are SQVTM and ANQGSEA. The V end lost 0 bases, the J end lost 6 bases, and 8 bases lay between the germline ends. This CDR3 is 12 amino acids long.

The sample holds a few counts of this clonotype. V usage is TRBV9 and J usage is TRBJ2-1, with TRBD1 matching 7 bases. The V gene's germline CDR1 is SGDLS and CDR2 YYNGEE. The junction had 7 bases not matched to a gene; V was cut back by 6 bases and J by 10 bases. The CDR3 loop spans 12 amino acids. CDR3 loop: CASNKGAGEQFF. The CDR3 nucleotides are TGTGCCAGCAACAAGGGGGCCGGGGAGCAGTTCTTC.

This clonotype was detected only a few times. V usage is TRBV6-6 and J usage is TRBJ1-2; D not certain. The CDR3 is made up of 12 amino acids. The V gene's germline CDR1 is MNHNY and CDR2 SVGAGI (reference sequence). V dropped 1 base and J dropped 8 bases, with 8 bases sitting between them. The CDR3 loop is CASSYWDSGYTF. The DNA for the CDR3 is TGTGCCAGCAGTTACTGGGATAGCGGCTACACCTTC.

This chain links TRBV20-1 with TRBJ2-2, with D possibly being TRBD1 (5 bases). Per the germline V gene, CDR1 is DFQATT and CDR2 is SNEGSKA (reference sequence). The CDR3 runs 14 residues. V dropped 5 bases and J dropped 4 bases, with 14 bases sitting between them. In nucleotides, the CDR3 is TGCAGTGCTGGGGCAACAGACAGCACCGGGGAGCTGTTTTTT. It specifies CSAGATDSTGELFF.

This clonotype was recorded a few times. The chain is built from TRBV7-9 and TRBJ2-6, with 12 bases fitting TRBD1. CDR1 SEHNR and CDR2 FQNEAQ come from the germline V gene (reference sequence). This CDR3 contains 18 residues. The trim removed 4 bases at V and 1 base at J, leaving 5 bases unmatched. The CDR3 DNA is TGTGCCAGCAGCTCAGGGACAGGGGGCATGTCTGGGGCCAACGTCCTGACTTTC. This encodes CASSSGTGGMSGANVLTF.

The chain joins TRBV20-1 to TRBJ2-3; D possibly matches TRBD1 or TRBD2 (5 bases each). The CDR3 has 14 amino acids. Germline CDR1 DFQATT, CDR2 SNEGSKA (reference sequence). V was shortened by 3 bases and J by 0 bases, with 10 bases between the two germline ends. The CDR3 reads CSARMGPSTDTQYF. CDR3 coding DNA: TGCAGTGCTAGGATGGGACCGAGCACAGATACGCAGTATTTT.